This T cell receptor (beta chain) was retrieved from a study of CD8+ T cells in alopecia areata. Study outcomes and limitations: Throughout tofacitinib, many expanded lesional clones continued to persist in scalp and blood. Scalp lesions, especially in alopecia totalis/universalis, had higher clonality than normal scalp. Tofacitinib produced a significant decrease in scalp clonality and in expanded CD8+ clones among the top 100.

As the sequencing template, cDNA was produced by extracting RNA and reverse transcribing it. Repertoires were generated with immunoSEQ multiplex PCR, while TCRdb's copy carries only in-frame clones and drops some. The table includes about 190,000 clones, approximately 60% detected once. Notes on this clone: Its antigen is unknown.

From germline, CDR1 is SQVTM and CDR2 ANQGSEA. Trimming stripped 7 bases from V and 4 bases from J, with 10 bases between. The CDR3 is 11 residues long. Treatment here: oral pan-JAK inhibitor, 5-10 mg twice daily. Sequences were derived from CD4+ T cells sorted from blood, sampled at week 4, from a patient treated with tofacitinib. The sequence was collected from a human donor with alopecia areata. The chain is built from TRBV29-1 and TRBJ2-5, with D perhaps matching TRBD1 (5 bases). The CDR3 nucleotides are TGCAGCGGGGGCGGCACAGAGACCCAGTACTTC. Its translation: CSGGGTETQYF. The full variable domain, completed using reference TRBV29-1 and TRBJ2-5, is SAVISQKPSRDICQRGTSLTIQCQVDSQVTMMFWYRQQPGQSLTLIATANQGSEATYESGFVIDKFPISRPNLTFSTLTVSNMSPEDSSIYLCSGGGTETQYFGPGTRLLVL.